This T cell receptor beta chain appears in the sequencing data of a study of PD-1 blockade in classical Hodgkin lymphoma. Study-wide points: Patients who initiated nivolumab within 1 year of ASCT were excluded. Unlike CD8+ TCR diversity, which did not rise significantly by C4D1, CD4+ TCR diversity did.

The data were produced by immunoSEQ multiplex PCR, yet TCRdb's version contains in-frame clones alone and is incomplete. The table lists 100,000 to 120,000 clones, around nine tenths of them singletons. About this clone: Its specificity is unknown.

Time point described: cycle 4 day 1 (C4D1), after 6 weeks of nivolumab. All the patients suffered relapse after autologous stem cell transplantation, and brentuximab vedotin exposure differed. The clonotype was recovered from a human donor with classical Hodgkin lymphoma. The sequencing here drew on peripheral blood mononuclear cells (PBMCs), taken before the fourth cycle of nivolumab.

CDR3 region: CASSRPGQGSEQYF. The CDR3 DNA is TGTGCCAGCAGTCGTCCGGGACAGGGCTCCGAGCAGTACTTC. The V gene is TRBV6-5, the J gene TRBJ2-7, with 9 bases fitting TRBD1. The CDR3 sequence is 14 residues long. The V gene end was trimmed by 5 bases and the J gene end by 6 bases; junction bases not matched to a gene: 8. Germline CDR1 is MNHEY and CDR2 is SVGAGI.